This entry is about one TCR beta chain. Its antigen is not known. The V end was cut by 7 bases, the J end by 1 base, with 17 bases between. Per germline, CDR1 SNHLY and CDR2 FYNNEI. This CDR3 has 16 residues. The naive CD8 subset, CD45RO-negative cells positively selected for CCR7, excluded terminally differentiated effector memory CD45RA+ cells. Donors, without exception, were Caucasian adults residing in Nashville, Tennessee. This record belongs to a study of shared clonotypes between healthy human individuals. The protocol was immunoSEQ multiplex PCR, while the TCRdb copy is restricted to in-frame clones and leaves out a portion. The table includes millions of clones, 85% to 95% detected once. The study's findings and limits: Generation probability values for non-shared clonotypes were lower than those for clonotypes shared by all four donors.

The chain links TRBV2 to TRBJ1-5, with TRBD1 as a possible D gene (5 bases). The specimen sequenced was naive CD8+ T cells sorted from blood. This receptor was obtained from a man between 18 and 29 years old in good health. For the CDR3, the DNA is TGTGCCAGCACCGGGGACGGGAGTCGAAGCAATCAGCCCCAGCATTTT. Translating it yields CASTGDGSRSNQPQHF.